The TCR beta chain described here comes from a study of STAT5B mutations in CD4+ large granular lymphocyte leukemia. Concerning this clone itself: The antigen is undetermined.

The V end lost 4 bases, the J end lost 3 bases, and 13 bases lay between the germline ends. The CDR3 has 14 amino acids. The germline gives CDR1 SGHRS, CDR2 YFSETQ. In the source study's methods: Clonotypes above 5% were considered putative leukemic clones, totaling 55 to 75. The repertoire was sequenced with immunoSEQ multiplex PCR; TCRdb's copy has only in-frame clones and lacks some. V, J and clone size reflect that table, while D and trimming were determined from the DNA. The table records about 6,300 clones, around 70% of them present only once. Whole-study findings and limits: Without HLA matching, higher CD4+ than CD8+ T-LGLL clonality could reflect small sample size. Patient CD4-sorted repertoires stayed more clonal than healthy ones after leukemic-clone removal.

The sequenced sample consisted of PBMCs. J is TRBJ1-2 and V is TRBV5-1, with D unresolved. The sequence derives from a woman aged 70 to 79 with CD4+ T-cell large granular lymphocyte leukemia. DNA of the CDR3: TGCGCCAGCAGCCCGTCTCCCGGAGACTATGGCTACACCTTC. This sequence encodes CASSPSPGDYGYTF.